Here is one T cell receptor beta chain with its context. The antigen this receptor binds is unknown. There are no base qualities to consult, and no much larger clone falls within one base. This entry is derived from a study of blood T cell repertoires in COVID-19 (TCRdb year 2020). In terms of the full investigation: Samples covering the acute and convalescent phases of COVID-19 were provided by collaborators in the United States, Italy and Spain. The prospective study material was composed of cDNA or gDNA derived from T cells, B-cell-depleted T cells, or PBMCs. The dataset comprised deeply sampled blood TCRbeta repertoires from subjects exposed to, actively infected with, or recovered from COVID-19. A freely available public database, intended as a resource for researchers studying the immune response to SARS-CoV-2, is where the repertoires were released. Samples came from the ongoing ImmuneRACE study (first 160 participants) plus 1,254 subjects from 6 global collaborators. The sample metadata nearly always contained a de-identified subject ID, COVID-19 status, age in years and sex. Where available, HLA class I and class II types were obtained from metadata supplied by the sample provider rather than from assay-based typing. Here is what the overall study found, with its caveats: Clinical and demographic metadata were provided uncurated, with the amount varying by source and participant.

Collaborating institutions collected whole blood in K2EDTA tubes following their own protocols. For TCRbeta analysis, collaborators shipped samples as frozen whole blood, isolated PBMCs, or DNA extracted from either of those sample types. The immunoSEQ Assay, a bias-controlled multiplex PCR, was used to amplify TCRbeta CDR3 regions from genomic DNA. The authors' analysis ran thus. Nucleated cell counts per sample were estimated from amplification of reference gene primers within the assay. To quantify the absolute abundance of each unique TCRbeta CDR3 rearrangement, sequence reads were collapsed and filtered. Productive Simpson clonality was computed per sample as the square root of Simpson's diversity index over productive rearrangements. Held by TCRdb, this immuneACCESS table contains in-frame sequences only and omits some clones. Under half of the omission traces to an unresolved V gene where checked; the cause of the rest is unknown. That table furnishes V, J and clone size, whereas the DNA furnished D and trimming. A total of over 95,000 clones appear in this sample, 75% to 90% of them only once. The ten top clones hold under 6% of the sample.

Sample: peripheral blood. The source is a woman aged 45-60 years with acute or convalescent COVID-19.

The nucleotide sequence reads TGTGCCAGCAGTTTAACAGGGGATGAGTTAGCTTTCTTT. This sequence encodes CASSLTGDELAFF. The chain uses TRBV28 and TRBJ1-1; 7 middle bases align to TRBD1. CDR1 MDHEN and CDR2 SYDVKM were looked up in the germline V gene. Germline trimming: 2 bases from V, 10 bases from J; junction bases outside gene matches: 7. Inclusive of the bounding cysteine and phenylalanine, the CDR3 is 13 residues long. Kept here is only the CDR3 DNA, which spans 39 bases and is read in frame from base 1.